The following is a T cell receptor beta chain sequence with its context. Its antigen is as yet unknown. TCRdb re-called the 5' RACE reads through MiXCR, storing one row per CDR3 protein. This sample has under 900,000 distinct CDR3 sequences, with 15% to 20% found just once. The CDR3 totals 14 residues. Per the germline V gene, CDR1 is LGHDT and CDR2 is YNNKEL (reference sequence). J was trimmed by 9 bases and V by 0 bases; bases with no gene match: 7. These data are taken from a study of identical twins. The study, taken as a whole, reports: Whereas memory repertoires showed no such difference, abundant cord blood beta clonotypes carried fewer insertions.

This same sample was also part of a study on T cells expressing NK-cell markers. That source notes: The sequencing cohort of eight donors included seven HCMV-seropositive individuals and one seronegative individual.

This clonotype originated in a woman between 18 and 29 years old in good health. What was sequenced was PBMCs. The genes are TRBV3-1 and TRBJ1-2; 7 positions match TRBD1. CDR3 residues: CASSQDSDRTRYTF. The CDR3 bases are TGTGCCAGCAGCCAAGATTCGGACAGGACCCGCTACACCTTC.